This T cell receptor beta chain came from a study of immune cell composition in non-small cell lung cancer. Libraries were prepared by immunoSEQ multiplex PCR; TCRdb keeps only in-frame clonotypes and omits some of them. The table records several thousand clones, 76% of them present only once. Concerning this clone itself: Its antigen is undetermined.

DNA was extracted from unsorted cell suspensions stored frozen. Study-level results: No significant correlation existed between pack-years smoked and tumour clonality. Squamous lung tumours showed higher top 10 clone scores and clonality than adenocarcinomas. Dominant in vivo tumour-associated clones were not shown to share tumour-reactive sequences.

The CDR3 totals 12 residues. V was shortened by 6 bases and J by 9 bases, with 15 bases between the two germline ends. Germline lookup yields CDR1 SEHNR and CDR2 FQNEAQ (reference sequence). This receptor was obtained from a human donor with non-small cell lung cancer. The source material was lung tumor tissue. The genes are TRBV7-9 and TRBJ2-7; the D is unclear. CDR3 nucleotides: TGTGCCAGCAGTTCCGACGGAAACCTGCAGTACTTC. This codes for CASSSDGNLQYF. Full variable domain (rest looked up from reference TRBV7-9 and TRBJ2-7): DTGVSQNPRHKITKRGQNVTFRCDPISEHNRLYWYRQTLGQGPEFLTYFQNEAQLEKSRLLSDRFSAERPKGSFSTLEIQRTEQGDSAMYLCASSSDGNLQYFGPGTRLTVT.